The TCR beta chain described here comes from a study of graft-versus-host responses after intestinal transplantation. This CDR3 spans 13 amino acids. The germline V gene has CDR1 GTSNPN and CDR2 SVGIG (reference sequence). V shed 2 bases and J shed 0 bases, with 5 bases lying between them. This clone appeared once. The antigen remains undetermined. Generated by immunoSEQ multiplex PCR, the TCRdb table keeps only in-frame clones and is missing some. The table has around 54,000 clones, more than 80% seen once. Study conclusions and caveats: Recipient marrow held GvH clones, some first seen in ileum or blood.

This clonotype was sampled from a human patient who received an intestinal transplant, so some T cells may come from the graft donor. The chain joins TRBV30 to TRBJ1-3; D remains unclear. The source material was PBMCs, sampled 650 to 680 days after intestinal transplant. For the CDR3, the DNA is TGTGCCTGGAGTTGGAGCTCTGGAAACACCATATATTTT. This gives the protein CAWSWSSGNTIYF.